This TCR beta chain stems from a study of blood T cells in healthy people across ages. Study-wide results and caveats: Unknown donor CMV status possibly confounded expanded clonotype changes. As naive T cell percentage varied, TCR beta diversity correlated strongly with it.

The draw of peripheral blood yielded around 10 milliliters from each donor. The CDR3 consists of 14 residues. Germline V CDR1 and CDR2: SQVTM, ANQGSEA. A sample-barcoded 5' primer and a J-beta primer mix were used in a second PCR of about 7 to 12 cycles. Each of the cDNA molecules was tagged by a template-switch adaptor with 12 random nucleotides. Via MiXCR, TCRdb re-called the 5' RACE reads, giving one row per CDR3 protein. The sample records 1.5 million to 1.9 million distinct CDR3 sequences, about 42% being singletons. Comment on this clonotype: What it recognizes is unknown. Sequence at one end of the junction differs from germline and may be a read error.

The sequence was obtained from a woman between 18 and 29 years old in good health. The chain joins TRBV29-1 to TRBJ2-7; 9 bases match TRBD1. Sequencing used blood. CDR3 nucleotide sequence: TGCAGCGTGGGGGAACAGGGGGCTTCTCACGAGCGGTACTTC. It is translated as CSVGEQGASHERYF.